Listed below are T cell receptor beta chains from one sample, sequenced in a study of cytomegalovirus exposure and HLA in healthy donors. Profiling relied on immunoSEQ multiplex PCR, and the TCRdb table lists in-frame clones only, not all of them. This sample has 100,000 or so clones; roughly 85% occur once, and the top ten carry just over 2.5%. Sequencing used PBMCs. The origin of the receptors is a man in his forties or fifties in good health and CMV-seronegative. The CDR3 runs from the conserved cysteine through the conserved F or W. D genes are given only for firm matches. Not all rows give a size; the values are once, few, many and, for expanded clones, a class.

v_call	j_call	clone_size	d_call	cdr3_nt	cdr3_aa
TRBV13	TRBJ1-6	once	TRBD1	TGTGCCAGCAGCAACAGGGGTTATAATTCACCCCTCCACTTT	CASSNRGYNSPLHF
TRBV10-3	TRBJ2-1	.	TRBD1	TGTGCCATCAGACCCGGTGTGGGGACAGGGGTAATCAATGAGCAGTTCTTC	CAIRPGVGTGVINEQFF
TRBV7-9	TRBJ1-4	.	.	TGTGCCAGCAGCCGGGACAACGTTGGGGAAAAACTGTTTTTT	CASSRDNVGEKLFF
TRBV11-2	TRBJ2-2	.	.	TGTGCCAGCAGCTTAATGGGGGGAGGTGCCACCGGGGAGCTGTTTTTT	CASSLMGGGATGELFF
TRBV9	TRBJ1-1	.	TRBD1	TGTGCCAGCAGCGTAGAACAGGGGGAGACTGAAGCTTTCTTT	CASSVEQGETEAFF
TRBV4-3	TRBJ2-1	.	.	TGCGCCAGCAGCCAAGATCATGGGGGGAGCTCCTACAATGAGCAGTTCTTC	CASSQDHGGSSYNEQFF
TRBV6-4	TRBJ1-6	.	.	TGTGCCAGCAGAGCCGACAGAAGTAATTCACCCCTCCACTTT	CASRADRSNSPLHF
TRBV18	TRBJ2-7	.	TRBD1	TGTGCCAGCTCACCACAGGGAAGGACAGGTCCTCACGAGCAGTACTTC	CASSPQGRTGPHEQYF
TRBV4-3	TRBJ2-7	few	.	TGCGCCAGCAGCCCAAGTTCCCCTACCTACGAGCAGTACTTC	CASSPSSPTYEQYF
TRBV6-5	TRBJ1-1	once	.	TGTGCCAGCAGTTACTCGAGGCTGTCTGAAGCTTTCTTT	CASSYSRLSEAFF
TRBV6-6	TRBJ2-5	.	.	TGTGCCAGCAGTTTAGTCAGGGGAGAGACCCAGTACTTC	CASSLVRGETQYF
TRBV19	TRBJ1-1	few	.	TGTGCCAGTAGTAACGGGGGAAGCACTGAAGCTTTCTTT	CASSNGGSTEAFF
TRBV5-6	TRBJ1-2	.	.	TGTGCCAGCAGCCCCCAGGGAGGGAACTATGGCTACACCTTC	CASSPQGGNYGYTF
TRBV6-1	TRBJ1-4	.	.	TGTGCCAGCGCCCCCCGGACAGTCGGTAATGAAAAACTGTTTTTT	CASAPRTVGNEKLFF
TRBV4-1	TRBJ1-4	.	TRBD1	TGCGCCAGCAGCCCGTACAGGACAGGCAATGAAAAACTGTTTTTT	CASSPYRTGNEKLFF
TRBV29-1	TRBJ2-3	.	TRBD2	TGCAGCGGGTCGACTAGCGGGGGGGCGGGAGATACGCAGTATTTT	CSGSTSGGAGDTQYF
TRBV27	TRBJ2-2	.	TRBD1	TGTGCCAGCAGCCCTAGGGACAGGGGCACCGGGGAGCTGTTTTTT	CASSPRDRGTGELFF
TRBV6-5	TRBJ1-2	.	TRBD1	TGTGCCAGCACCGGACAGGGCTATGGCTACACCTTC	CASTGQGYGYTF
TRBV27	TRBJ2-2	once	.	TGTGCCAGCAGTTTAAATGGGGGCGGCACCGGGGAGCTGTTTTTT	CASSLNGGGTGELFF
TRBV7-6	TRBJ2-7	.	.	TGTGCCAGCAGCTTAGAGGGGGACCCCTGGGAGCAGTACTTC	CASSLEGDPWEQYF
TRBV6-5	TRBJ2-2	few	TRBD2	TGTGCCAGCTCCCTAGCGGTCCCCGGGGAGCTGTTTTTT	CASSLAVPGELFF
TRBV7-8	TRBJ2-3	.	.	TGTGCCAGCAGCTTAACCAGGGTCACCCGCACAGATACGCAGTATTTT	CASSLTRVTRTDTQYF
TRBV5-4	TRBJ1-1	.	TRBD1	TGTGCCAGCAGCTTTCGGACAGGGGAATTTTTCATGAACACTGAAGCTTTCTTT	CASSFRTGEFFMNTEAFF
TRBV6-1	TRBJ1-1	.	.	TGTGCCATCAAGAGGCGCAACACTGAAGCTTTCTTT	CAIKRRNTEAFF
TRBV6-1	TRBJ1-2	.	.	TGTGCCAGCAGTGAAGGGACTTATGGCTACACCTTC	CASSEGTYGYTF
TRBV4-1	TRBJ2-7	.	TRBD1	TGCGCCAGCAGCCAAGAAGGACAGGGAACCTACGAGCAGTACTTC	CASSQEGQGTYEQYF
TRBV5-1	TRBJ2-3	.	TRBD1	TGCGCCAGCAGCCGTAATGACAGGGCAGATACGCAGTATTTT	CASSRNDRADTQYF
TRBV14	TRBJ2-3	.	TRBD1	TGTGCCAGCAGCCATTACGGGACAGGGGGAACAGATACGCAGTATTTT	CASSHYGTGGTDTQYF
TRBV4-1	TRBJ2-2	.	.	TGCGCCAGCAGCCGAATAACCCCCGGAGGGATCGCGAACACCGGGGAGCTGTTTTTT	CASSRITPGGIANTGELFF
TRBV11-2	TRBJ1-2	.	TRBD1	TGTGCCAGCAGCCCCCGGACAGGGCGGGGTAACTATGGCTACACCTTC	CASSPRTGRGNYGYTF
TRBV9	TRBJ2-7	.	TRBD2	TGTGCCAGCAGCATACGGGACTATTCCTACGAGCAGTACTTC	CASSIRDYSYEQYF
TRBV25-1	TRBJ1-1	.	.	TGTGCCAGCAGTCGGGGGGCCCCGAGGACTGAAGCTTTCTTT	CASSRGAPRTEAFF
TRBV5-4	TRBJ1-2	few	TRBD1	TGTGCCAGCAGCTTGGGGGACAGGGAAAACTATGGCTACACCTTC	CASSLGDRENYGYTF
TRBV5-1	TRBJ2-1	.	TRBD2	TGCGCCAGCAGCCTGCGACTAGCGGGGGGTAACAATGAGCAGTTCTTC	CASSLRLAGGNNEQFF
TRBV11-2	TRBJ2-7	.	TRBD1	TGTGCCAGCAGCTTATGGGGCAGGGGGAAAACCTACGAGCAGTACTTC	CASSLWGRGKTYEQYF
TRBV5-6	TRBJ2-7	.	.	TGTGCCAGCAGCTTTGGGAGCTCCTACGAGCAGTACTTC	CASSFGSSYEQYF
TRBV7-2	TRBJ1-4	.	TRBD1	TGTGCCAGCAGCTTACAGGGGGCGGCTGAAAAACTGTTTTTT	CASSLQGAAEKLFF
TRBV27	TRBJ1-2	.	.	TGTGCCAGCAGCGCCCGTACAGGGATCCTCTATGGCTACACCTTC	CASSARTGILYGYTF
TRBV9	TRBJ2-2	once	TRBD1	TGTGCCAGCAGCGATTACAGGGGTCACCCTGGGGGCGGGGAGCTGTTTTTT	CASSDYRGHPGGGELFF
TRBV6-6	TRBJ1-1	.	.	TGTGCCAGCCACCGCGCAGGGGCCGTGGGGGGGACTGAAGCTTTCTTT	CASHRAGAVGGTEAFF
TRBV30	TRBJ2-5	once	TRBD2	TGTGCCTGGAGTGGGGGTAGCGGGGGGTCTTGGGAGACCCAGTACTTC	CAWSGGSGGSWETQYF
TRBV30	TRBJ1-1	once	.	TGTGCCTGGAGACAAAGGGGGGGTGCGGCTGAAGCTTTCTTT	CAWRQRGGAAEAFF
TRBV6-5	TRBJ1-6	.	.	TGTGCCAGCAGTTACGGGTTTAGCAATTCACCCCTCCACTTT	CASSYGFSNSPLHF
TRBV7-3	TRBJ1-2	.	TRBD1	TGTGCCAGCAGCTTAGGGTCCGGGACAGGGGATTACACCTTC	CASSLGSGTGDYTF
TRBV6-5	TRBJ2-1	.	.	TGTGCCAGCAGTTACCAGGGTAAAGGAGGGGCCGGGCAGTTCTTC	CASSYQGKGGAGQFF
TRBV10-3	TRBJ1-2	.	.	TGTGCCATCAGTGAGGAATCGTCGAGGGATGGCTACACCTTC	CAISEESSRDGYTF
TRBV5-6	TRBJ2-1	.	TRBD1	TGTGCCAGCAGCTCCCCCATACGTTGGACAGGGGGCTCCTACAATGAGCAGTTCTTC	CASSSPIRWTGGSYNEQFF
TRBV19	TRBJ1-4	few	TRBD1	TGTGCCAGTAGCCGAGGGACAGGCACTATTGAAAAACTGTTTTTT	CASSRGTGTIEKLFF
TRBV6-6	TRBJ2-1	few	.	TGTGCCAGCAGTCCCGTCGTGGGGCAAGGGGAGCAGTTCTTC	CASSPVVGQGEQFF
TRBV14	TRBJ2-3	.	TRBD2	TGTGCCAGCAGCCAAGCTCTAGCGGGCACAGATACGCAGTATTTT	CASSQALAGTDTQYF